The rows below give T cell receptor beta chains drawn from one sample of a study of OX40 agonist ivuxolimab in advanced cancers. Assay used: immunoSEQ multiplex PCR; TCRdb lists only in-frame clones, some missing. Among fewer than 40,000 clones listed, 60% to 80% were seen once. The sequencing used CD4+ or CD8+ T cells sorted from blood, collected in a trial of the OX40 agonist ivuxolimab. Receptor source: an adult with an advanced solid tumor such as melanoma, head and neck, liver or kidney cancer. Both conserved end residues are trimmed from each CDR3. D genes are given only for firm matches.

CDR3aa: ASSATGNQPQH; v_gene: TRBV5-1; d_gene: -; j_gene: TRBJ1-5
CDR3aa: ASSSGGSGNTIY; v_gene: TRBV7-9; d_gene: TRBD1; j_gene: TRBJ1-3
CDR3aa: ASSPVANEKLF; v_gene: TRBV18; d_gene: -; j_gene: TRBJ1-4
CDR3aa: ASSWGTTGTSETQY; v_gene: TRBV5-1; d_gene: -; j_gene: TRBJ2-5
CDR3aa: ASSLYLSGSPLH; v_gene: TRBV5-8; d_gene: -; j_gene: TRBJ1-6
CDR3aa: ASSLFFGETQY; v_gene: TRBV7-3; d_gene: -; j_gene: TRBJ2-5
CDR3aa: ASSVDGKRQF; v_gene: TRBV6-1; d_gene: -; j_gene: TRBJ2-1
CDR3aa: ASSLEGQGSSEQY; v_gene: TRBV5-1; d_gene: TRBD1; j_gene: TRBJ2-7
CDR3aa: ASSITGTSSVNEQF; v_gene: TRBV21-1; d_gene: -; j_gene: TRBJ2-1
CDR3aa: ASSPWDREIYGYT; v_gene: TRBV18; d_gene: TRBD1; j_gene: TRBJ1-2
CDR3aa: ASSIGSRTSTDTQY; v_gene: TRBV19; d_gene: -; j_gene: TRBJ2-3
CDR3aa: ASQTRGATGAGELF; v_gene: TRBV25-1; d_gene: -; j_gene: TRBJ2-2
CDR3aa: ASSVGSFLY; v_gene: TRBV10-2; d_gene: -; j_gene: TRBJ1-3
CDR3aa: ASRVLPELNEKLF; v_gene: TRBV2; d_gene: -; j_gene: TRBJ1-4
CDR3aa: ASSYSGGYGYT; v_gene: TRBV6-5; d_gene: -; j_gene: TRBJ1-2
CDR3aa: SVETVEGYNFADTQY; v_gene: TRBV29-1; d_gene: -; j_gene: TRBJ2-3
CDR3aa: ASSYGVEAF; v_gene: TRBV7-9; d_gene: -; j_gene: TRBJ1-1
CDR3aa: AWSAEHYLGYT; v_gene: TRBV30; d_gene: -; j_gene: TRBJ1-2
CDR3aa: ASSLESSTYNEQF; v_gene: TRBV5-1; d_gene: -; j_gene: TRBJ2-1
CDR3aa: ASSQSTNTGELF; v_gene: TRBV18; d_gene: -; j_gene: TRBJ2-2
CDR3aa: ASSEANPSSLLSSYNEQF; v_gene: TRBV2; d_gene: -; j_gene: TRBJ2-1
CDR3aa: ASRRQGGSPLH; v_gene: TRBV19; d_gene: TRBD1; j_gene: TRBJ1-6
CDR3aa: ASSLGEIDTQY; v_gene: TRBV5-1; d_gene: -; j_gene: TRBJ2-3
CDR3aa: ASSPRGNSPLH; v_gene: TRBV2; d_gene: -; j_gene: TRBJ1-6